This T cell receptor beta chain was sequenced during a study of CD4 and CD8 cells across lung adenocarcinoma regions. MiXCR was run by TCRdb on the PCR reads, yielding one entry per CDR3 protein. The sample has 13,000 or so distinct CDR3 sequences, roughly 48% seen once; the top ten hold 17%. Donors had localized lung adenocarcinoma, a non-small cell lung cancer. After removal of 4 bases from V and 0 bases from J, the junction contained 4 bases not matched to a gene. Germline loops: CDR1 DFQATT, CDR2 SNEGSKA (reference sequence). This CDR3 has 15 residues. The receptor's source is a male donor with lung adenocarcinoma. The CD4 and CD8 labels of this study may be unreliable. The sequenced sample was CD4+ T cells from the center of a lung tumor. This chain connects TRBV20-1 to TRBJ2-3, with 10 bases aligning to TRBD2. The CDR3 region is CSATGLALSTDTQYF. DNA of the CDR3: TGCAGTGCTACGGGACTAGCGCTAAGCACAGATACGCAGTATTTT.